The entry below describes one T cell receptor beta chain. Germline CDR1 is SGHKS and CDR2 is YYEKEE (reference sequence). Trimming took 3 bases from V and 6 from J; bases not matched to a gene: 8. The CDR3 is 15 residues long. The time point was: after trial treatment. Described treatment: LDRT plus nivolumab, ipilimumab, low-dose cyclophosphamide and aspirin (RACIN trial). The data are from a study of low-dose radiotherapy and immunotherapy resistance in tumors. Study-wide context: The regimen for patients comprised intravenous nivolumab 240 mg every two weeks plus intravenous ipilimumab 1 mg/kg every six weeks. Patients took aspirin 300 mg by mouth once daily. This continued for four cycles, starting on cycle 1 day 1.

TRAV- and TRBV-specific primers primed first-strand cDNA, covering alpha and beta chains. Using a constant-region primer together with a V-primer adapter, TCRs were subjected to around 20 PCR cycles of amplification. TCRdb re-called the reads with MiXCR, one entry per CDR3 protein. The sample holds 40,000 or so distinct CDR3 sequences; more than 20% are singletons and the top ten take under 9.5%. Sequencing used PBMCs, obtained after low-dose radiotherapy plus immunotherapy. The receptor was derived from a female donor with ovarian cancer. This rearrangement joins TRBV5-5 to TRBJ2-3, with TRBD2 matching over 9 bases. Here the CDR3 reads CASSSSSGRGDTQYF. In nucleotides, the CDR3 is TGTGCCAGCAGCTCGAGTAGCGGGAGAGGGGATACGCAGTATTTT.